A selection of T cell receptor beta chains follows, all from one sample in a study of cytomegalovirus exposure and HLA in healthy donors. Using immunoSEQ multiplex PCR, the repertoire was profiled, and TCRdb retains in-frame clones only, with some absent. The sample records tens of thousands of clones, roughly three quarters being singletons. Source material: PBMCs. The receptors here all came from a male donor in good health and CMV-seronegative. The CDR3 runs from the conserved cysteine through the conserved F or W. A D gene is named only where the DNA matches it firmly. A row's size may be missing; if present it is once, few, many or a size class.

- TRBJ1-6 TRBV15 - TGTGCCACCAGCGAAGGTGCGGGTCGAGTATCACCCCTCCACTTT CATSEGAGRVSPLHF
- TRBJ2-3 TRBV29-1 - TGCAGCGTTGGGAGTGGGGGCGAGGGTGATACGCAGTATTTT CSVGSGGEGDTQYF
- TRBJ1-2 TRBV25-1 - TGTGCCAGCAGCCGAACCCGGGACTTCAACTATGGCTACACCTTC CASSRTRDFNYGYTF
TRBD1 TRBJ2-1 TRBV27 once TGTGCCAGCAGCTTCCGGGACAGGGATTACAATGAGCAGTTCTTC CASSFRDRDYNEQFF
- TRBJ1-2 TRBV6-6 few TGTGCCAGCAGTTTCGCCTACCAGGATGGCTACACCTTC CASSFAYQDGYTF
- TRBJ2-2 TRBV18 - TGTGCCAGCTCACCACCGGACAGACCCACCGGGGAGCTGTTTTTT CASSPPDRPTGELFF
TRBD1 TRBJ2-1 TRBV4-3 - TGCGCCAGCAGCCAAGATATACGACAGGGGTACAATGAGCAGTTCTTC CASSQDIRQGYNEQFF
TRBD1 TRBJ2-1 TRBV5-6 - TGTGCCAGCAGCACGCGGGACAGGGATCATGAGCAGTTCTTC CASSTRDRDHEQFF
- TRBJ1-1 TRBV6-5 - TGTGCCAGCAGTTACTCTCCAGGGTTGAACACTGAAGCTTTCTTT CASSYSPGLNTEAFF
- TRBJ1-4 TRBV7-2 - TGTGCCAGCAGTTCAACAGGGTCAACTAATGAAAAACTGTTTTTT CASSSTGSTNEKLFF
- TRBJ2-2 TRBV19 - TGTGCCAGTAGTATGGGTCCCAGGGTGGAGCTGTTTTTT CASSMGPRVELFF
- TRBJ1-2 TRBV4-3 once TGCGCCAGCAGCCAAGATCGGTCAGGACTAGGGGATGGCTACACCTTC CASSQDRSGLGDGYTF
- TRBJ2-6 TRBV7-2 - TGTGCCAGCAGCCAGGGGTCTGGGGCCAACGGCCTGACTTTC CASSQGSGANGLTF
TRBD1 TRBJ2-1 TRBV27 - TGTGCCAGCAGTTTAGCAGGGGGCCGTAAGTTCTTC CASSLAGGRKFF
- TRBJ2-7 TRBV7-9 - TGTGCCAGCACGGGTAGCTCCTACGAGCAGTACTTC CASTGSSYEQYF
TRBD2 TRBJ2-7 TRBV7-2 - TGTGCCAGCAGCTCCAATCTAGCGGGGGGAATCTCCGAGCAGTACTTC CASSSNLAGGISEQYF
TRBD1 TRBJ1-3 TRBV7-2 - TGTGCCAGCAGCTTACAGGGGGCGTCAGGAAACACCATATATTTT CASSLQGASGNTIYF
- TRBJ2-7 TRBV4-3 - TGCGCCAGCAGCCAACAGGGAAGGGCGTACGAGCAGTACTTC CASSQQGRAYEQYF
- TRBJ2-1 TRBV7-9 - TGTGCCAGCAGCTTATCAGATGAGCAGTTCTTC CASSLSDEQFF
TRBD1 TRBJ2-5 TRBV7-9 - TGTGCCAGCAGCTTCCGGGACAGGGACGAGACCCAGTACTTC CASSFRDRDETQYF
- TRBJ2-2 TRBV18 - TGTGCCAGCTCACCACGGCAGAACACCGGGGAGCTGTTTTTT CASSPRQNTGELFF
TRBD1 TRBJ1-2 TRBV7-2 - TGTGCCAGCAGCTTAGTGGTCAGACAGGGCCCTGAAACCTATGGCTACACCTTC CASSLVVRQGPETYGYTF